This record concerns one T cell receptor beta chain sequence. The data belong to a study of blood T cell repertoires in COVID-19. The CDR3 is made up of 14 amino acids. Germline V gene data show CDR1 as GTSNPN and CDR2 as SVGIG (reference sequence). Trimming removed 0 bases at V and 6 bases at J, with 12 bases between. Here immunoSEQ multiplex PCR was the method, and the copy in TCRdb shows in-frame clones only, minus some. The sample holds roughly 160,000 clones; roughly 90% are singletons and the top ten take 3.5% to 4%. The sequence came from an older woman who had recovered from COVID-19. The sequenced sample was peripheral blood. The chain employs TRBV30 and TRBJ1-5, with D possibly TRBD1 on 6 matching bases. CDR3 sequence reads: CAWSVHVRGQPQHF. The CDR3 region has the DNA TGTGCCTGGAGTGTACACGTCAGGGGTCAGCCCCAGCATTTT.